This record covers a single T cell receptor beta chain. Its antigen remains unknown. The V gene lost 5 bases and the J gene lost 5 bases, with 15 bases spanning the gap. CDR3 length: 14 residues. The record originates from a study of T-cell reconstitution after alpha-beta-depleted transplantation in children. Study outcomes and limitations: One year post-transplant, T-cell counts and diversity were largely derived from T cells produced anew. Roughly two months post-transplant, alpha-beta T cells reportedly originated from several hundred graft clones that had expanded. Surviving recipient cells, namely T cells and thymic progenitors, were the source of high day-60 TCRbeta diversity in some patients.

Preparation of the TCRbeta library used unique molecular identifiers. TCRdb reanalysed the PCR reads using MiXCR and keeps one entry per CDR3 protein. The data show 700,000 to 950,000 distinct CDR3 sequences, with approximately 15% seen just once and about 4.6% held by the top ten. The sample consisted of PBMCs, mostly from graft donor cells, taken 360 days after TCRalphabeta/CD19-depleted stem cell transplant. The V call is TRBV12-3 or TRBV12-4, the J call TRBJ1-2; D ambiguous. The TCR was taken from a male patient younger than 18 who had a stem cell transplant for acute lymphoblastic leukemia, so the T cells may come from the graft donor. The CDR3 protein is CASSPLGPFYGYTF. The CDR3 nucleotides are TGTGCCAGCAGTCCCCTCGGTCCATTTTATGGCTACACCTTC.